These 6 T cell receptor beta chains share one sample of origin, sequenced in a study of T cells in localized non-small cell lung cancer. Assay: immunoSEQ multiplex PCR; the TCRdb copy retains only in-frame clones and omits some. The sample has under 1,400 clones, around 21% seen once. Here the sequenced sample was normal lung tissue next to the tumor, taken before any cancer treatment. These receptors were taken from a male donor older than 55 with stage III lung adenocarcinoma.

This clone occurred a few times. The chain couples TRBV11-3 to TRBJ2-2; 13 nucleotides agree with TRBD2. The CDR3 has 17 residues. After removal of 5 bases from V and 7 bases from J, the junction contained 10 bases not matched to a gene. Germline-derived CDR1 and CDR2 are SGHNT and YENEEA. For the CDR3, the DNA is TGTGCCAGCAGCCAGAAACTAGCGGGGGGGCCTGGCGGGGAGCTGTTTTTT. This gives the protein CASSQKLAGGPGGELFF.

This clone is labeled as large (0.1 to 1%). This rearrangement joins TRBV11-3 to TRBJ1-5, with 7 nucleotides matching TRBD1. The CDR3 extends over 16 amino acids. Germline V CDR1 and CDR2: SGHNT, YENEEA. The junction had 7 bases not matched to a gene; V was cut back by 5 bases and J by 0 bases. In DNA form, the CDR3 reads TGTGCCAGCAGCGCCGGGACAGTAAATAGCAATCAGCCCCAGCATTTT. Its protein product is CASSAGTVNSNQPQHF.

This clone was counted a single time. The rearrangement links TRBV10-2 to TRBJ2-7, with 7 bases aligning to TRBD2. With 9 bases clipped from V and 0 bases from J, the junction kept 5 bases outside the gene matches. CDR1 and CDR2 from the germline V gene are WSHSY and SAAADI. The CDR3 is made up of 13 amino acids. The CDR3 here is CASSGLTSYEQYF. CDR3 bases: TGCGCCAGTTCGGGACTAACCTCCTACGAGCAGTACTTC.

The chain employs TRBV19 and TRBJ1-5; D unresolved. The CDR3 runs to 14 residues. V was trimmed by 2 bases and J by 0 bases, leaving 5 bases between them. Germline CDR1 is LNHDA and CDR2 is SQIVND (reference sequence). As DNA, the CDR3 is TGTGCCAGTAGTATAAACCATAGCAATCAGCCCCAGCATTTT. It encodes CASSINHSNQPQHF.

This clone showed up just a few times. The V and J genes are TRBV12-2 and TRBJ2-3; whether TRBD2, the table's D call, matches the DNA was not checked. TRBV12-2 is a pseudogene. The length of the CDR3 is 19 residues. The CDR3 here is CGEQRLTSGHGPSSDTQYF. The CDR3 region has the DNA TGTGGGGAGCAGCGACTAACTAGCGGCCACGGCCCTTCGTCAGATACGCAGTATTTT.

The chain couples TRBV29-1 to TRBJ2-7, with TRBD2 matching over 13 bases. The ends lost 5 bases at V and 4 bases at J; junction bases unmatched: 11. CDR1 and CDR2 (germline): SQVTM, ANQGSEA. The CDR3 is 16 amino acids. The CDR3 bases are TGCAGCGTTCCTCGACTAGCGGGGGGCCCTGGGTACGAGCAGTACTTC. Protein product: CSVPRLAGGPGYEQYF.